This is a list of T cell receptor beta chains from one sample in a study of blood T cell repertoires in COVID-19. Some clones are missing from TCRdb's copy, which holds only in-frame ones; the method was immunoSEQ multiplex PCR. The sample consists of nearly 25,000 clones, 75% to 90% of them appearing once. Source material: peripheral blood. Receptors were obtained from a woman between 65 and 79 years old with COVID-19, enrolled during active disease. The CDR3 runs from the conserved cysteine through the conserved F or W. A D gene is named only where the DNA matches it firmly. Rows may omit the clone size; those that give it use once, few, many or a size class.

D: TRBD2
size: NA
V: TRBV7-9
J: TRBJ2-2
DNA: TGTGCCAGCAGCTACCCCAGGGGGGGACTAGCGGACACCGGGGAGCTGTTTTTT
CDR3: CASSYPRGGLADTGELFF

D: NA
size: NA
V: TRBV4-2
J: TRBJ2-3
DNA: TGTGCCAGCAGCCAAGGTCTCGATACGCAGTATTTT
CDR3: CASSQGLDTQYF

D: TRBD1
size: NA
V: TRBV4-3
J: TRBJ1-2
DNA: TGCGCCAGCAGCCAAGGCCCAGGGGGTGAATATGGCTACACCTTC
CDR3: CASSQGPGGEYGYTF

D: NA
size: NA
V: TRBV19
J: TRBJ1-2
DNA: TGTGCCAGTAGTACGACAGGCGCCTATGGCTACACCTTC
CDR3: CASSTTGAYGYTF

D: TRBD2
size: few
V: TRBV5-4
J: TRBJ2-2
DNA: TGTGCCAGCACCTTAACTAGCGGGGGACTTTCCACCGGGGAGCTGTTTTTT
CDR3: CASTLTSGGLSTGELFF

D: NA
size: NA
V: TRBV19
J: TRBJ2-6
DNA: TGTGCCAGTAGTTCTTCCCGCTCTGGGGCCAACGTCCTGACTTTC
CDR3: CASSSSRSGANVLTF

D: NA
size: NA
V: TRBV5-1
J: TRBJ1-1
DNA: TGCGCCAGCAGCCCTAGACCGGGACTGAGCACTGAAGCTTTCTTT
CDR3: CASSPRPGLSTEAFF

D: NA
size: NA
V: TRBV11-2
J: TRBJ1-2
DNA: TGTGCCAGCAGCTTAGGTCAGGGGAGCGGCTACACCTTC
CDR3: CASSLGQGSGYTF

D: TRBD2
size: NA
V: TRBV5-4
J: TRBJ2-1
DNA: TGTGCCAGCAGCCTAGCGGGAGCCGGCTACAATGAGCAGTTCTTC
CDR3: CASSLAGAGYNEQFF

D: NA
size: once
V: TRBV6-2/TRBV6-3
J: TRBJ1-2
DNA: TGTGCCAGCAGCGAGGCCTATAACTATGGCTACACCTTC
CDR3: CASSEAYNYGYTF

D: TRBD2
size: NA
V: TRBV5-4
J: TRBJ2-3
DNA: TGTGCCAGCCGGACTAGCGGGACGAGCACAGATACGCAGTATTTT
CDR3: CASRTSGTSTDTQYF

D: TRBD2
size: NA
V: TRBV5-1
J: TRBJ2-3
DNA: TGCGCCAGCAGCCGCGGGGGGACTAGCGGGGGCCGCACAGATACGCAGTATTTT
CDR3: CASSRGGTSGGRTDTQYF

D: NA
size: NA
V: TRBV7-6
J: TRBJ1-1
DNA: TGTGCCAGCAGCTCGGACATGAACACTGAAGCTTTCTTT
CDR3: CASSSDMNTEAFF

D: NA
size: NA
V: TRBV5-4
J: TRBJ1-2
DNA: NA
CDR3: CASSFVGQGAWHTF

D: TRBD1
size: NA
V: TRBV19
J: TRBJ2-7
DNA: TGTGCCAGTAGTAACCCGGGACAGGGCCCCTACGAGCAGTACTTC
CDR3: CASSNPGQGPYEQYF

D: NA
size: once
V: TRBV9
J: TRBJ2-1
DNA: TGTGCCAGCACCCTCGACGCGGGGGCGCCCAACGAGCAGTTCTTC
CDR3: CASTLDAGAPNEQFF

D: NA
size: NA
V: TRBV3-1/TRBV3-2
J: TRBJ1-2
DNA: TGTGCCGGCAGCCAATCCGTCCTCTCTGGCTACACCTTC
CDR3: CAGSQSVLSGYTF

D: TRBD2
size: NA
V: TRBV9
J: TRBJ2-3
DNA: TGTGCCAGCAGCCCGCGAGGAGGGAGCGGGATACCCGGGACAGATACGCAGTATTTT
CDR3: CASSPRGGSGIPGTDTQYF

D: TRBD1
size: NA
V: TRBV5-4
J: TRBJ1-1
DNA: TGTGCCAGCAGCTCATTGACAGGGTCGCGCACTGAAGCTTTCTTT
CDR3: CASSSLTGSRTEAFF

D: NA
size: NA
V: TRBV7-8
J: TRBJ2-2
DNA: TGTGCCAGCACCCCGGGGAGCACCGGGGAGCTGTTTTTT
CDR3: CASTPGSTGELFF